The T cell receptor beta chain under discussion was sequenced for a study of T cell responses to AZD1222 COVID-19 vaccine. With regard to this clone: As yet, its antigen is unknown.

The V end was cut by 5 bases, the J end by 4 bases, with 23 bases between. From germline, CDR1 is SGHVS and CDR2 FNYEAQ. This CDR3 comprises 17 residues. TCRdb keeps only in-frame clones here, not all; method: immunoSEQ multiplex PCR. The data show over 100,000 clones, with approximately 90% seen just once and 6.9% held by the top ten. Study-wide points: Most donors were white British, females outnumbered males, and clonal diversity was possibly underestimated.

The chain joins TRBV7-6 to TRBJ1-2; a possible D gene is TRBD1 (5 bases). This specimen consisted of peripheral blood, obtained on day 0 of AZD1222 vaccination. The sequence came from an adult in good health. CDR3 sequence reads: CASSLRGQPGSSYGYTF. The CDR3 DNA is TGTGCCAGCAGCCTTAGGGGTCAACCGGGGAGTAGCTATGGCTACACCTTC.